One sample yielded the 23 T cell receptor beta chains listed below, sequenced in a study of T-cell reconstitution after alpha-beta-depleted transplantation in children (dated by TCRdb to the mid-2010s). Libraries came from PCR. The instrument given in TCRdb is Illumina HiSeq 2500. To normalize quantification of the TCRbeta repertoire, the TCR libraries were built with molecular barcoding that relied on unique molecular identifiers. The raw public reads went through TCRdb reprocessing: fastp at Q25, MiXCR clone calling, in-frame beta chains kept. Here each entry gathers all rows of one CDR3 protein and keeps the most common genes and DNA. The sample includes about 16,000 distinct CDR3 sequences, with 4.5% to 6.5% observed a single time. The top ten clonotypes cover just under 7% of the sample. The meaning of the sample's treatment or condition label: allogeneic hematopoietic cell transplantation with graft depleted of TCRalphabeta T cells and CD19 B cells.

The source was PBMCs, collected before TCRalphabeta/CD19-depleted stem cell transplant. Every receptor here comes from a boy between 10 and 17 years old with acute lymphoblastic leukemia, due to receive a stem cell transplant.

The table lists this clonotype with many counts. The chain joins TRBV7-9 to TRBJ2-7; no reliable D call. V was clipped by 4 bases and J by 4 bases, with 11 bases between them. In germline, CDR1 is SEHNR, CDR2 FQNEAQ (reference sequence). The CDR3 consists of 13 residues. CDR3 sequence reads: CASSSTDVYEQYF. The CDR3 bases are TGTGCCAGCAGCTCCACGGACGTTTACGAGCAGTACTTC. The variable domain in full, completed from reference TRBV7-9 and TRBJ2-7, reads DTGVSQNPRHKITKRGQNVTFRCDPISEHNRLYWYRQTLGQGPEFLTYFQNEAQLEKSRLLSDRFSAERPKGSFSTLEIQRTEQGDSAMYLCASSSTDVYEQYFGPGTRLTVT.

This clonotype was seen ten or more times. The chain couples TRBV18 to TRBJ2-7; 13 nucleotides match TRBD2. CDR3 size: 15 residues. Germline lookup yields CDR1 KGHSH and CDR2 LQKENI. The junction had 6 bases not matched to a gene; V was cut back by 9 bases and J by 1 base. CDR3 protein: CASGTSGKISYEQYF. CDR3 nucleotides: TGTGCCAGTGGGACTAGCGGGAAGATTTCCTACGAGCAGTACTTC. Full variable domain (rest looked up from reference TRBV18 and TRBJ2-7): NAGVMQNPRHLVRRRGQEARLRCSPMKGHSHVYWYRQLPEEGLKFMVYLQKENIIDESGMPKERFSAEFPKEGPSILRIQQVVRGDSAAYFCASGTSGKISYEQYFGPGTRLTVT.

The rearrangement uses TRBV19 and TRBJ1-1; D ambiguous. Trimming took off 5 bases at V and 4 bases at J, with 8 bases between the two ends. CDR3 length equals 12 residues. Germline CDR1 reads LNHDA; CDR2 reads SQIVND (reference sequence). In DNA form, the CDR3 reads TGTGCCAGTAGTCCGGGAGGCACTGAAGCTTTCTTT. It is translated as CASSPGGTEAFF.

This clonotype has just a few counts. This chain uses TRBV19 with TRBJ2-7; D tentatively fits TRBD1 or TRBD2 (5 bases each). CDR3 length equals 14 residues. Germline V gives CDR1 LNHDA, CDR2 SQIVND (reference sequence). Trimming left V 4 bases short and J 9 bases short, with 19 bases between. DNA of the CDR3: TGTGCCAGTAGTACTCCGGGACGGCAAGGTGCGCAGTACTTC. Translated, it gives CASSTPGRQGAQYF.

This clonotype has a count of ten or more. This rearrangement joins TRBV20-1 to TRBJ2-3; tentatively, D is TRBD1 (6 bases). The CDR3 is made up of 14 amino acids. Trimming took 2 bases from V and 5 from J, leaving 14 bases between them. From germline, CDR1 is DFQATT and CDR2 SNEGSKA (reference sequence). CDR3 region: CSARQGGVGDTQYF. Written as DNA, the CDR3 is TGCAGTGCTAGACAAGGGGGAGTAGGAGATACGCAGTATTTT.

This clonotype was seen many times. The chain uses TRBV7-3 and TRBJ1-1, with unresolved D. Germline CDR1 SGHTA, CDR2 FQGTGA. The V gene lost 5 bases and the J gene lost 3 bases, with 10 bases spanning the gap. The CDR3 sequence is 13 residues long. The CDR3 bases are TGTGCCAGCAGCGCCTTAAGGGACACTGAAGCTTTCTTT. It codes for CASSALRDTEAFF.

This clonotype appeared many times. The DNA for the CDR3 is TGCGCCAGCAGCCAAGATTCCACCGGGTTTCAGCCCCAGCATTTT. Its translation: CASSQDSTGFQPQHF. The chain couples TRBV4-1 to TRBJ1-5; D gene uncertain. The CDR3 has 15 residues. Germline V lookup: CDR1 MGHRA, CDR2 YSYEKL. With 0 bases removed from V and 6 bases from J, the gap between germline ends came to 12 bases.

This clonotype is large. CDR3 coding DNA: TGCGCCAGCAGCTCATCGGGCAAAAACATTCAGTACTTC. It codes for CASSSSGKNIQYF. The chain employs TRBV5-1 and TRBJ2-4; D is undetermined. The CDR3 runs 13 residues. The V end lost 3 bases, the J end lost 3 bases, and 7 bases lay between the germline ends. The V gene's germline CDR1 is SGHRS and CDR2 YFSETQ.

At least ten counts were recorded for this clonotype. The V and J genes are TRBV4-2 and TRBJ2-7; D perhaps matches TRBD1 (5 bases). V lost 3 bases and J lost 0, with 12 bases in between. CDR3 length equals 15 residues. The germline V gene has CDR1 LGHNA and CDR2 YNFKEQ. Written as DNA, the CDR3 is TGTGCCAGCAGCCAGTCTGGGGCGTCCTCCTACGAGCAGTACTTC. It yields the protein CASSQSGASSYEQYF.

This clonotype was observed many times. The chain joins TRBV28 to TRBJ2-2, with D maybe TRBD1 (5 bases). This CDR3 region has 15 residues. V lost 7 bases and J lost 6, with 18 bases in between. CDR1 MDHEN and CDR2 SYDVKM come from the germline V gene. CDR3 in DNA: TGTGCCAGCAACCGTATTTCAGGGTTCGCCGGGGAGCTGTTTTTT. This encodes CASNRISGFAGELFF.

This clonotype was detected many times. The chain employs TRBV11-2 and TRBJ1-2; D is unresolved. Germline CDR1 SGHAT, CDR2 FQNNGV. V lost 5 bases and J 5 bases, leaving 15 bases between the germline ends. This CDR3 region has 14 residues. In nucleotides, the CDR3 is TGTGCCAGCAGCGTAGGTAGCCGGCCTTATGGCTACACCTTC. This encodes CASSVGSRPYGYTF.

In its sample, this clonotype was seen many times. V and J are TRBV27 and TRBJ2-2; 10 bases map to TRBD2. The trim removed 11 bases at V and 0 bases at J, leaving 3 bases unmatched. Germline CDR1 reads MNHEY; CDR2 reads SMNVEV (reference sequence). The CDR3 spans 14 residues. CDR3 nucleotides: TGTGCCTCCCTAGCGGGGGCGAACACCGGGGAGCTGTTTTTT. Protein: CASLAGANTGELFF.

In its sample, this clonotype is medium-sized (0.01 to 0.1%). This chain uses TRBV7-9 with TRBJ2-7; D ambiguous. The V gene lost 1 base and the J gene lost 1 base, with 2 bases spanning the gap. The CDR3 consists of 12 residues. CDR1 SEHNR and CDR2 FQNEAQ come from the germline V gene (reference sequence). The CDR3 reads CASSLVSYEQYF. The CDR3 DNA reads TGTGCCAGCAGCTTAGTTTCCTACGAGCAGTACTTC.

This clonotype has at least ten counts. The J gene is TRBJ1-5, the V gene TRBV2; 7 nucleotides match TRBD1. CDR1 is SNHLY and CDR2 is FYNNEI in the germline V gene. The junction had 6 bases not matched to a gene; V was cut back by 6 bases and J by 1 base. CDR3 size: 15 residues. CDR3 protein: CASSPDRMSNQPQHF. In DNA, the CDR3 is TGTGCCAGCAGCCCGGACAGGATGAGCAATCAGCCCCAGCATTTT.

This clonotype was picked up many times. The chain employs TRBV7-9 and TRBJ2-7, with 11 nucleotides matching TRBD1. V lost 4 bases, J lost 0 bases, and 8 bases stayed unmatched. There are 17 residues in the CDR3. Per the germline V gene, CDR1 is SEHNR and CDR2 is FQNEAQ (reference sequence). In DNA form, the CDR3 reads TGTGCCAGCAGCTCTTCCCGGGACAGGGGGTTCTCCTACGAGCAGTACTTC. Translating gives CASSSSRDRGFSYEQYF.

The sample holds a few counts of this clonotype. The chain combines TRBV25-1 with TRBJ1-4; D remains ambiguous. The CDR3 covers 14 residues. Germline assignment: CDR1 MGHDK and CDR2 SYGVNS. The V end was cut by 6 bases, the J end by 4 bases, with 12 bases between. The CDR3 nucleotides are TGTGCCAGCAGCGAACCCGAACTTAATGAAAAACTGTTTTTT. This gives the protein CASSEPELNEKLFF.

Note on this clonotype: A read error is possible here, since a much larger clone lies one base away. The chain has TRBV2 and TRBJ1-6; 7 nucleotides agree with TRBD1. Germline CDR1 is SNHLY and CDR2 is FYNNEI. CDR3 length: 15 residues. The CDR3 DNA sequence: TGTGCCAGCAGTGACGACAGGGTGGGGAATTCACCCCTCCTCTTT. Its translation is CASSDDRVGNSPLLF.

This clonotype was detected ten times or more. CDR3: CSARRQGYTGELFF. CDR3 coding DNA: TGCAGTGCTAGAAGACAGGGTTACACCGGGGAGCTGTTTTTT. The V and J genes are TRBV20-1 and TRBJ2-2; 7 bases line up with TRBD1. Germline CDR1 and CDR2: DFQATT and SNEGSKA (reference sequence). This CDR3 region has 14 residues. V dropped 2 bases and J dropped 3; count of bases not matched to a gene: 3.

In this sample, this clonotype turned up many times. The chain joins TRBV9 to TRBJ2-2; no clear D gene. The CDR3 runs 14 residues. Trimming stripped 3 bases from V and 7 bases from J, with 13 bases between. Germline V lookup: CDR1 SGDLS, CDR2 YYNGEE. The CDR3 sequence: CASSDGPGGGELFF. CDR3 coding DNA: TGTGCCAGCAGCGACGGACCCGGTGGCGGGGAGCTGTTTTTT.

In its sample, this clonotype was seen many times. The rearrangement uses TRBV19 and TRBJ2-5; a possible D gene is TRBD2 (6 bases). This CDR3 is built from 11 residues. CDR1 LNHDA and CDR2 SQIVND come from the germline V gene (reference sequence). Trimming removed 9 bases at V and 8 bases at J, with 13 bases between. The CDR3 reads CASGTPSTQYF. The CDR3 DNA sequence: TGTGCCAGCGGGACTCCCTCAACCCAGTACTTC.

This clonotype showed up many times. This chain joins TRBV7-2 and TRBJ1-5, with D maybe TRBD1 (5 bases). This CDR3 contains 13 residues. From germline, CDR1 is SGHTA and CDR2 FQGNSA. Trimming stripped 6 bases from V and 3 bases from J, with 9 bases between. Written as DNA, the CDR3 is TGTGCCAGCAGACTTGGGACCAATCAGCCCCAGCATTTT. It translates to CASRLGTNQPQHF.

By share, this clonotype counts as medium-sized. The chain links TRBV11-2 to TRBJ2-3; 9 bases fit TRBD1. J gave up 1 base and V 5 bases, and 7 bases lay outside the gene matches. From germline, CDR1 is SGHAT and CDR2 FQNNGV. The CDR3 length is 16 residues. This chain's CDR3 is CASSKRTGAGTDTQYF. CDR3 in DNA: TGTGCCAGCAGCAAAAGGACAGGGGCAGGCACAGATACGCAGTATTTT.

This clonotype is medium-sized within its sample. V gene TRBV5-5 combines with J gene TRBJ2-7; TRBD2 might be the D (6 bases). The V and J ends lost 3 bases and 2 bases respectively, with 12 bases between them. This CDR3 has 14 residues. Germline loops: CDR1 SGHKS, CDR2 YYEKEE (reference sequence). CDR3 sequence: CASSSQGRTYEQYF. DNA for the CDR3: TGTGCCAGCAGCTCCCAAGGGAGGACCTACGAGCAGTACTTC.